These 23 T cell receptor beta chains came from one sample sequenced in a study of blood T cell repertoires in COVID-19. Generated by immunoSEQ multiplex PCR, the TCRdb table keeps only in-frame clones and is missing some. The repertoire includes 120,000 or so clones, around 89% of them detected once, and around 4.1% sits in the top ten. The material sequenced was peripheral blood. All receptors come from a woman aged 60-75 years with COVID-19, enrolled during active disease.

The rearrangement links TRBV9 to TRBJ2-3; TRBD2 agrees at 8 bases. CDR1 is SGDLS, CDR2 YYNGEE, per germline. V trimming: 5 bases; J trimming: 4 bases; junction bases outside the gene matches: 6. The CDR3 is 14 amino acids. The chain's CDR3 is CASRSSGDSDTQYF. The CDR3 region has the DNA TGTGCCAGCAGGAGTAGCGGGGACTCAGATACGCAGTATTTT.

The CDR3 sequence is CASSPGGDGANVLTF. CDR3 nucleotides: TGTGCCAGCAGCCCGGGGGGTGATGGGGCCAACGTCCTGACTTTC. This rearrangement joins TRBV5-4 to TRBJ2-6; 7 nucleotides match TRBD2. Germline V gene lookup returns CDR1 SGHNT and CDR2 YYREEE (reference sequence). The junction had 4 bases not matched to a gene; V was cut back by 4 bases and J by 3 bases. The CDR3 sequence is 15 residues long.

V usage is TRBV4-2 and J usage is TRBJ2-1, with D unclear. Germline V gives CDR1 LGHNA, CDR2 YNFKEQ. This CDR3 contains 14 residues. Trimming took off 0 bases at V and 11 bases at J, with 14 bases between the two ends. The CDR3 spells CASSQELSYPKQFF. CDR3 DNA: TGTGCCAGCAGCCAAGAGTTGAGCTACCCCAAGCAGTTCTTC.

The table lists this clone with a few counts. The genes are TRBV12-3 or TRBV12-4 and TRBJ1-1; possible D gene TRBD1, 5 bases. Trimming removed 4 bases from V and 4 bases from J, with 10 bases in between. The length of the CDR3 is 13 residues. The CDR3 DNA reads TGTGCCAGCAGTTGGGGCAGGGCCACTGAAGCTTTCTTT. Translation: CASSWGRATEAFF.

This chain joins TRBV5-1 and TRBJ1-5; TRBD1 might be the D (5 bases). Between the trimmed V and J ends, which lost 0 bases and 2 bases, there was a span of 9 bases. The CDR3 spans 15 residues. Germline CDR1 reads SGHRS; CDR2 reads YFSETQ. As DNA, the CDR3 is TGCGCCAGCAGCTTGGGGGGCGTGGGCAATCAGCCCCAGCATTTT. Protein product: CASSLGGVGNQPQHF.

V is TRBV15 and J is TRBJ1-5; TRBD1 matches at 11 bases. CDR3 size: 17 residues. Losses at the gene ends were 1 base for V and 1 base for J; bases not matched to a gene: 3. CDR1 is LNHNV, CDR2 YYDKDF, per germline (reference sequence). The CDR3 sequence: CATSRGTGGRSNQPQHF. CDR3 in DNA: TGTGCCACCAGCAGAGGGACAGGGGGCAGGAGCAATCAGCCCCAGCATTTT.

The rearrangement uses TRBV5-5 and TRBJ2-1; 7 bases match TRBD1. V gave up 1 base and J gave up 4 bases; unmatched junction bases: 2. This CDR3 contains 14 residues. Germline V gives CDR1 SGHKS, CDR2 YYEKEE (reference sequence). DNA of the CDR3: TGTGCCAGCAGCTTGCTGACAGGGTACAATGAGCAGTTCTTC. Translating it yields CASSLLTGYNEQFF.

This chain connects TRBV4-1 to TRBJ1-5, with D possibly being TRBD1 (5 bases). The CDR3 runs to 15 residues. The germline V gene encodes CDR1 MGHRA and CDR2 YSYEKL. The germline V and J ends were trimmed by 5 bases and 0 bases, with 11 bases remaining between them. The CDR3 loop is CASSSTVFSNQPQHF. CDR3 coding DNA: TGCGCCAGCAGCTCGACAGTATTTAGCAATCAGCCCCAGCATTTT.

The gene calls are TRBV7-3 and TRBJ2-6; possibly TRBD1 for D (6 bases). V gave up 5 bases and J gave up 2 bases, with 10 bases separating them. There are 15 residues in the CDR3. Germline CDR1 is SGHTA and CDR2 is FQGTGA. CDR3 region: CASSPPGAGANVLTF. CDR3 nucleotide sequence: TGTGCCAGCAGCCCCCCAGGGGCTGGGGCCAACGTCCTGACTTTC.

CDR3 nucleotide sequence: TGTGCCAGCAGTTTACAGGCAGGGGCATGGGATGAGCAGTTCTTC. Its translation is CASSLQAGAWDEQFF. This chain links TRBV27 with TRBJ2-1; D is perhaps TRBD1 (6 bases). V dropped 2 bases and J dropped 8 bases, with 16 bases sitting between them. Germline CDR1 is MNHEY and CDR2 is SMNVEV (reference sequence). The CDR3 covers 15 residues.

The rearrangement links TRBV6-1 to TRBJ2-2; 11 nucleotides line up with TRBD1. The J segment lost 6 bases and the V segment lost 4 bases, leaving 7 bases of the junction unmatched. Germline values: CDR1 MNHNS, CDR2 SASEGT. This CDR3 comprises 16 residues. Here the CDR3 DNA reads TGTGCCAGCAGTGTGATGGGACAGGGGGGGTCCGGGGAGCTGTTTTTT. The encoded protein is CASSVMGQGGSGELFF.

The rearrangement uses TRBV9 and TRBJ1-2, with 10 bases matching TRBD1. V gave up 1 base and J gave up 7 bases; unmatched junction bases: 4. This CDR3 spans 14 amino acids. CDR1 is SGDLS, CDR2 YYNGEE, per germline. This chain's CDR3 is CASSVLTGGIGYTF. The CDR3 nucleotides are TGTGCCAGCAGCGTATTGACAGGGGGCATTGGCTACACCTTC.

The V gene is TRBV4-1, the J gene TRBJ1-1, with 7 bases aligning to TRBD1. This CDR3 region has 13 residues. Trimming at V came to 4 bases and at J to 7 bases, leaving 6 bases not matched to a gene. Germline values: CDR1 MGHRA, CDR2 YSYEKL. The CDR3 sequence: CASSLIQGDEAFF. In DNA, the CDR3 is TGCGCCAGCAGCCTCATTCAGGGGGATGAAGCTTTCTTT.

The gene calls are TRBV30 and TRBJ2-3; 8 bases are a match to TRBD2. Germline trimming cut 5 bases from V and 2 bases from J; bases unmatched to any gene: 9. This CDR3 region has 15 residues. Germline CDR1 GTSNPN, CDR2 SVGIG (reference sequence). The CDR3 spells CAWGIISGVTDTQYF. The CDR3 DNA sequence: TGTGCCTGGGGCATAATTAGCGGGGTCACAGATACGCAGTATTTT.

This chain uses TRBV7-3 with TRBJ2-7; 11 bases are a match to TRBD2. Unmatched junction bases numbered 1, after V lost 2 bases and J lost 1 base. The CDR3 is 15 amino acids. The germline gives CDR1 SGHTA, CDR2 FQGTGA. The CDR3 DNA reads TGTGCCAGCAGCTTACTAGCGGGGGGTTCCTACGAGCAGTACTTC. Translated: CASSLLAGGSYEQYF.

The rearrangement joins TRBV10-3 to TRBJ2-7, with D unresolved. Germline assignment: CDR1 ENHRY and CDR2 SYGVKD. V lost 2 bases to trimming and J lost 12 bases, with 14 bases between them. The length of the CDR3 is 12 residues. The CDR3 region has the DNA TGTGCCATCAGTGAGACCTCTACGAGCTTGTACTTC. Its protein is CAISETSTSLYF.

This clone has only one observation. The chain joins TRBV9 to TRBJ2-3; 7 bases agree with TRBD1. CDR3 length: 16 residues. Per germline, CDR1 SGDLS and CDR2 YYNGEE. V shed 4 bases and J 4 bases; nucleotides not matched to a gene: 12. The CDR3 DNA follows: TGTGCCAGCAGCCCCGGGACAGTGCATCCCGCAGATACGCAGTATTTT. It specifies CASSPGTVHPADTQYF.

This clone was seen more than once but under ten times. This chain links TRBV2 with TRBJ1-1, with D unclear. Germline V gives CDR1 SNHLY, CDR2 FYNNEI. Between the trimmed V and J ends, which lost 5 bases and 4 bases, there was a span of 14 bases. This CDR3 has 14 residues. This CDR3 reads CASSRDKMGTEAFF. The CDR3 nucleotides read TGTGCCAGCAGTCGCGACAAGATGGGCACTGAAGCTTTCTTT.

This chain connects TRBV7-9 to TRBJ1-5, with D uncertain. V dropped 1 base and J dropped 2 bases, with 9 bases sitting between them. In germline, CDR1 is SEHNR, CDR2 FQNEAQ (reference sequence). The CDR3 is 15 residues long. The CDR3 here is CASSLGPGGNQPQHF. In DNA form, the CDR3 reads TGTGCCAGCAGCTTAGGTCCCGGGGGCAATCAGCCCCAGCATTTT.

The sample holds one count of this clone. The chain couples TRBV6-5 to TRBJ1-6, with D perhaps TRBD1 (5 bases). Trimming pared 6 bases from V and 8 bases from J, leaving 14 bases between. CDR1 and CDR2 (germline): MNHEY, SVGAGI. The CDR3 is made up of 14 amino acids. For the CDR3, the DNA is TGTGCCAGCAGATCCCATTTAGGGGATTCACCCCTCCACTTT. Its translation is CASRSHLGDSPLHF.

Worth noting for this clone: The junction does not match germline at one end; this may be a read error. This sequence joins TRBV19 and TRBJ2-3; TRBD2 aligns across 9 bases. The CDR3 is 14 amino acids. Germline CDR1 reads LNHDA; CDR2 reads SQIVND (reference sequence). The CDR3: CASGIAGGTDTQYF. The CDR3 DNA is TGTGCCAGTGGTATAGCGGGGGGCACAGATACGCAGTATTTT.

This rearrangement joins TRBV2 to TRBJ2-7, with TRBD1 matching 7 bases. The CDR3 consists of 15 residues. Germline lookup yields CDR1 SNHLY and CDR2 FYNNEI. Trimming cost V 7 bases and J 2 bases; bases outside gene matches: 11. CDR3 region: CASKREQGLPYEQYF. The DNA of the CDR3 is TGTGCCAGCAAGAGGGAACAGGGGCTCCCCTACGAGCAGTACTTC.

The gene calls are TRBV4-3 and TRBJ2-7; D is ambiguous. CDR1 is LGHNA and CDR2 is YSLEER in the germline V gene. V dropped 0 bases and J dropped 2 bases, with 11 bases sitting between them. The CDR3 contains 15 residues. The CDR3 is CASSQDMAGAYEQYF. The CDR3 nucleotides are TGCGCCAGCAGCCAAGACATGGCCGGAGCCTACGAGCAGTACTTC.